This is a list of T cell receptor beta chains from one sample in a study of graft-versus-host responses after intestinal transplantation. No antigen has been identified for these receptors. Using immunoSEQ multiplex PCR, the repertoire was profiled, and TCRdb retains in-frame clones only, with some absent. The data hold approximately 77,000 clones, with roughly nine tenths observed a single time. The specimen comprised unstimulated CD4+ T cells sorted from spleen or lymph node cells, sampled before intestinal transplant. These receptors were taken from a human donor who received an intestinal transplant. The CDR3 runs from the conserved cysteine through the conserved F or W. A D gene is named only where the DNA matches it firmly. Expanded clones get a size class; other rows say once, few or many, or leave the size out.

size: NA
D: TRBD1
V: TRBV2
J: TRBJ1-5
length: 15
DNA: TGTGCCAGCACCCGGGGGACAGGGGGAAGTCAGCCCCAGCATTTT
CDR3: CASTRGTGGSQPQHF

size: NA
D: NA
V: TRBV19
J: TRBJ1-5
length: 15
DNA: TGTGCCAGTAGTATTGGACAGAACCTCAATCAGCCCCAGCATTTT
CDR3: CASSIGQNLNQPQHF

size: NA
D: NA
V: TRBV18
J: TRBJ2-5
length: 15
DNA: TGTGCCAGCTCACCCGACACTAATGGGGCAGAGACCCAGTACTTC
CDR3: CASSPDTNGAETQYF

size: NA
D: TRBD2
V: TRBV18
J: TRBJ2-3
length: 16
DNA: TGTGCCAGCTCACCCCTTGGCGGGAGAGGCCCAGATACGCAGTATTTT
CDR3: CASSPLGGRGPDTQYF

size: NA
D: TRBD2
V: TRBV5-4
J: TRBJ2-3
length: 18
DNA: TGTGCCAGCAGCTTGGCACTAGCGGGAGGGCGGAGCACAGATACGCAGTATTTT
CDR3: CASSLALAGGRSTDTQYF

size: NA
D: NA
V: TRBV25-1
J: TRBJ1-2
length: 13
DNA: TGTGCCAGCAGTGAATTTCGCAGTTACGGCTACACCTTC
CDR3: CASSEFRSYGYTF

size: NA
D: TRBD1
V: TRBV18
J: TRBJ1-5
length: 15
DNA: TGTGCCAGCTCACCCGTCACAGGGGACAATCAGCCCCAGCATTTT
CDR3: CASSPVTGDNQPQHF

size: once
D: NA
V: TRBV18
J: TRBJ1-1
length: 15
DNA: TGTGCCAGCTCACGTCGGACAGAGTGGCACACTGAAGCTTTCTTT
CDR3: CASSRRTEWHTEAFF

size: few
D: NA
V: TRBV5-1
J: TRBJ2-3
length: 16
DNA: TGCGCCAGCAGCTTTACGTCAGGCCCTAGCACAGATACGCAGTATTTT
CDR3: CASSFTSGPSTDTQYF

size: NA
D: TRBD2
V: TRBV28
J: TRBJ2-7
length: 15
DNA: TGTGCCAGCAGTTCCCTAGCGGGAGGGCGACGTGAGCAGTACTTC
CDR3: CASSSLAGGRREQYF

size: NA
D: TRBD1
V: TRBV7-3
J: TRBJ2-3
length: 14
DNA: TGTGCCAGCAGCCTCGGGACAGGGGCAGATACGCAGTATTTT
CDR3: CASSLGTGADTQYF

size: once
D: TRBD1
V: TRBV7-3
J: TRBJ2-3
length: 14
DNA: TGTGCCAGCAGCTATACAGGGGGCACAGATACGCAGTATTTT
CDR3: CASSYTGGTDTQYF

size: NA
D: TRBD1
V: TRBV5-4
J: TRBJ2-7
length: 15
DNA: TGTGCCAGCAGCCGCCGGGACAGGGTTGCAGACGAGCAGTACTTC
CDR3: CASSRRDRVADEQYF

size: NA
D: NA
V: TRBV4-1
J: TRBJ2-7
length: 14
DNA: TGCGCCAGCAGCCCCAAGGACAGATCCTACGAGCAGTACTTC
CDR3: CASSPKDRSYEQYF

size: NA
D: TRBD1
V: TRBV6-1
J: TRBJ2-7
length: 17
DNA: TGTGCCAGCAGTGAGGGGACAGGACCCTCGGGAGCCTACGAGCAGTACTTC
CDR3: CASSEGTGPSGAYEQYF

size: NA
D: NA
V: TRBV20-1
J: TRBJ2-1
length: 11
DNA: TGCAGTGTAGGGGGCTACAATGAGCAGTTCTTC
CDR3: CSVGGYNEQFF

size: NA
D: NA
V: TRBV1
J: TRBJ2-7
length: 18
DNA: TGCACCAGCAGCCAAGATGGTCGGGAGGGCCTGTTATCCTACGAGCAGTACTTC
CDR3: CTSSQDGREGLLSYEQYF

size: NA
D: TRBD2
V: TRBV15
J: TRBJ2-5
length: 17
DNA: TGTGCCACCAGCGGGGGACTAGCGGGGGGGCCAGGAGAGACCCAGTACTTC
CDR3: CATSGGLAGGPGETQYF

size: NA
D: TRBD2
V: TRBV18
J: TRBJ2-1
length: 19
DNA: TGTGCCAGCTCACTGAGAGGGGCCACTAGCGGGAGGACCTACAATGAGCAGTTCTTC
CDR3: CASSLRGATSGRTYNEQFF

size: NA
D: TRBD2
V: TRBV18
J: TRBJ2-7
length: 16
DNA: TGTGCCAGCTCACCACCCCCCGGGAGGGCCCTCAGAGAGCAGTACTTC
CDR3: CASSPPPGRALREQYF

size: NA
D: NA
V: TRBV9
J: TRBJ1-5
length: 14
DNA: TGTGCCAGCAGCGTAGGGCAGTACAATCAGCCCCAGCATTTT
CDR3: CASSVGQYNQPQHF

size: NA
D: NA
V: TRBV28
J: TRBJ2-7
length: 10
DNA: TGTGCCAGCGGGACAAGGGAGCAGTACTTC
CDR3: CASGTREQYF